Listed here are 26 T cell receptor beta chains from one sample, sequenced in a study of regulatory T cells in long-lasting Graves disease. The TCR beta library used iRepertoire HTBI primers with Arm-PCR amplification of CDR3. MiXCR, applied by TCRdb to the multiplex PCR reads, yields one record per CDR3 protein. This table holds 400,000 to 500,000 distinct CDR3 sequences, about a sixth found once. The time point: newly diagnosed GD, antithyroid drugs for less than 3 months. The TCR library used RNA extracted from PBMCs. These same records also appear under a second study, on T cells in Graves' hyperthyroidism and ophthalmopathy.

Sequencing was performed on peripheral blood mononuclear cells (PBMCs), taken at new diagnosis, from a patient treated with antithyroid drugs. The receptors were sampled from a young woman with Graves disease.

The table lists this clonotype with many counts. The rearrangement uses TRBV7-2 and TRBJ2-5, with D perhaps given as TRBD1 or TRBD2 (6 bases each). Trimming took off 4 bases at V and 5 bases at J, with 14 bases between the two ends. Germline CDR1 reads SGHTA; CDR2 reads FQGNSA. This CDR3 contains 14 residues. The CDR3 here is CASSSGGAWETQYF. CDR3 in DNA: TGTGCCAGCAGCTCCGGGGGCGCATGGGAGACCCAGTACTTC.

This clonotype has a count of ten or more. The chain links TRBV28 to TRBJ2-3, with 9 bases identical to TRBD2. The CDR3 is made up of 16 amino acids. The V gene's germline CDR1 is MDHEN and CDR2 SYDVKM. The V segment lost 6 bases and the J segment 6 bases; nucleotides outside the gene matches: 13. CDR3 loop: CASSPLRLAGRDTQYF. Written as DNA, the CDR3 is TGTGCCAGCAGCCCTCTCAGGCTAGCGGGAAGGGATACGCAGTATTTT.

This clonotype occurred many times. This rearrangement joins TRBV6-4 to TRBJ1-1, with 7 nucleotides matching TRBD1. Germline CDR1 and CDR2: MRHNA and SNTAGT. V dropped 4 bases and J dropped 7; count of bases not matched to a gene: 3. CDR3 length: 12 residues. CDR3 loop: CASSAPGGEAFF. CDR3 coding DNA: TGTGCCAGCAGTGCCCCAGGGGGTGAAGCTTTCTTT.

This chain uses TRBV5-1 with TRBJ2-5; tentative D call: TRBD1 (5 bases). The CDR3 covers 15 residues. Germline CDR1 is SGHRS and CDR2 is YFSETQ. V was pared by 0 bases and J by 2 bases, with 11 bases between. The CDR3 protein is CASSLDRPHQETQYF. The CDR3, as DNA: TGCGCCAGCAGCTTGGACAGGCCCCATCAAGAGACCCAGTACTTC.

This clonotype was counted many times. The rearrangement uses TRBV12-3 or TRBV12-4 and TRBJ2-7; either TRBD1 or TRBD2 may supply D (5 bases each). The CDR3 spans 14 residues. The V gene lost 1 base and the J gene lost 1 base, with 8 bases spanning the gap. The CDR3 nucleotides read TGTGCCAGCAGTTTAGGAGGGGTTTCCTACGAGCAGTACTTC. This sequence encodes CASSLGGVSYEQYF.

This clonotype was observed a few times. The chain employs TRBV9 and TRBJ1-3; D may be TRBD1 (5 bases). V lost 1 base, J lost 0 bases, and 8 bases lay in between. This CDR3 contains 15 residues. From germline, CDR1 is SGDLS and CDR2 YYNGEE. The DNA for the CDR3 is TGTGCCAGCAGCGTATCAGGGAACTCTGGAAACACCATATATTTT. Translation: CASSVSGNSGNTIYF.

The chain couples TRBV18 to TRBJ2-6; D not resolved. CDR3 size: 15 residues. Germline V gene data show CDR1 as KGHSH and CDR2 as LQKENI. The ends were cut back, 2 bases at V and 4 bases at J, with 9 bases in the middle. Written as DNA, the CDR3 is TGTGCCAGCTCACCAAGGTCCCCCGGGGCCAACGTCCTGACTTTC. It yields the protein CASSPRSPGANVLTF.

The table lists this clonotype with a few counts. J is TRBJ2-3 and V is TRBV12-5, with 8 positions matching TRBD1. CDR3 length equals 16 residues. Germline V lookup: CDR1 LGHNT, CDR2 FRNRAP. With V trimmed by 2 bases and J by 4 bases, 8 bases remained unmatched. CDR3 bases: TGTGCTAGTGGTTTGTGGCTTGGACAGGGCGCAGATACGCAGTATTTT. Translating it yields CASGLWLGQGADTQYF.

In this sample, this clonotype turned up a few times. The chain recombines TRBV20-1 with TRBJ1-6; D perhaps matches TRBD1 (5 bases). CDR1 is DFQATT, CDR2 SNEGSKA, per germline (reference sequence). V lost 1 base and J lost 4, with 14 bases in between. The CDR3 is 16 residues long. The CDR3 here is CSARGGVGSYNSPLHF. CDR3 nucleotides: TGCAGTGCTAGAGGGGGGGTGGGCAGTTATAATTCACCCCTCCACTTT.

CDR3 protein: CASSLVAGGTLGEQFF. CDR3 DNA sequence: TGTGCCAGCAGTTTAGTGGCAGGGGGGACCTTAGGGGAGCAGTTCTTC. J is TRBJ2-1 and V is TRBV28; TRBD1 is a possible D gene (7 bases). In germline, CDR1 is MDHEN, CDR2 SYDVKM. This CDR3 has 16 amino acids. V lost 2 bases and J 10 bases, leaving 21 bases between the germline ends. The variable domain in full, with the rest retrieved from reference TRBV28 and TRBJ2-1, is DVKVTQSSRYLVKRTGEKVFLECVQDMDHENMFWYRQDPGLGLRLIYFSYDVKMKEKGDIPEGYSVSREKKERFSLILESASTNQTSMYLCASSLVAGGTLGEQFFGPGTRLTVL.

This clonotype was detected ten times or more. The chain is built from TRBV28 and TRBJ2-7; TRBD2 matches at 11 bases. The CDR3 loop spans 14 amino acids. The germline V gene has CDR1 MDHEN and CDR2 SYDVKM. The trim removed 8 bases at V and 2 bases at J, leaving 5 bases unmatched. The CDR3 reads CASGKLAGAYEQYF. The CDR3 DNA reads as TGTGCCAGCGGGAAACTAGCGGGGGCCTACGAGCAGTACTTC. The variable domain in full, with the rest retrieved from reference TRBV28 and TRBJ2-7, is DVKVTQSSRYLVKRTGEKVFLECVQDMDHENMFWYRQDPGLGLRLIYFSYDVKMKEKGDIPEGYSVSREKKERFSLILESASTNQTSMYLCASGKLAGAYEQYFGPGTRLTVT.

In its sample, this clonotype was seen many times. The chain couples TRBV14 to TRBJ2-7; D could derive from TRBD1 or TRBD2 (5 bases each). Germline V gives CDR1 SGHDN, CDR2 FVKESK. CDR3 length: 13 residues. The V end lost 4 bases, the J end lost 6 bases, and 13 bases lay between the germline ends. Here the CDR3 DNA reads TGTGCCAGCAGCCGTCCCGGGACCTCCGAGCAGTACTTC. Protein product: CASSRPGTSEQYF.

This clonotype was detected many times. The chain carries TRBV12-3 or TRBV12-4 and TRBJ1-2; D gene ambiguous. The ends were cut back, 5 bases at V and 5 bases at J, with 9 bases in the middle. The CDR3 runs to 12 residues. The CDR3 is CASSLQLYGYTF. The CDR3 region has the DNA TGTGCCAGCAGTCTACAGCTTTATGGCTACACCTTC.

The table lists this clonotype with a few counts. The chain couples TRBV3-1 to TRBJ1-1; D not certain. Germline CDR1 and CDR2: LGHDT and YNNKEL (reference sequence). Trimming pared 2 bases from V and 3 bases from J, leaving 4 bases between. CDR3 length equals 12 residues. CDR3 nucleotide sequence: TGTGCCAGCAGCCAATACTACACTGAAGCTTTCTTT. It yields the protein CASSQYYTEAFF.

This clonotype was found many times. V and J are TRBV29-1 and TRBJ2-3; 10 bases are shared with TRBD1. V was pared by 4 bases and J by 3 bases, with 4 bases of the junction left unmatched. The CDR3 consists of 14 residues. Germline CDR1 reads SQVTM; CDR2 reads ANQGSEA. CDR3 protein: CSVGQGARTDTQYF. In nucleotides, the CDR3 is TGCAGCGTTGGACAGGGGGCTCGGACAGATACGCAGTATTTT.

This clonotype occurred many times. J is TRBJ2-3 and V is TRBV20-1; no firm D call. Trimming shortened V by 3 bases and J by 2 bases, and 12 bases separated the two germline ends. CDR3 length equals 14 residues. The V gene's germline CDR1 is DFQATT and CDR2 SNEGSKA (reference sequence). The CDR3 loop reads CSARSTGFTDTQYF. CDR3 DNA: TGCAGTGCTAGGTCGACGGGTTTCACAGATACGCAGTATTTT.

Only a few counts were recorded for this clonotype. The gene calls are TRBV13 and TRBJ2-4; D call uncertain. The CDR3 runs 14 residues. The V and J ends lost 8 bases and 5 bases respectively, with 16 bases between them. Germline loops: CDR1 PRHDT, CDR2 FYEKMQ (reference sequence). CDR3 residues: CASLRRAGENIQYF. The CDR3 region has the DNA TGTGCCAGCCTGCGTCGAGCAGGAGAAAACATTCAGTACTTC.

The gene calls are TRBV27 and TRBJ1-1, with 11 bases aligning to TRBD1. The CDR3 sequence is 16 residues long. J was trimmed by 6 bases and V by 8 bases; bases with no gene match: 14. Germline V lookup: CDR1 MNHEY, CDR2 SMNVEV (reference sequence). The CDR3 reads CASSLQGTGGSSEAFF. CDR3 nucleotide sequence: TGTGCCAGCTCACTACAGGGGACAGGGGGTTCGTCTGAAGCTTTCTTT.

V gene TRBV7-9 combines with J gene TRBJ2-7; 9 nucleotides align to TRBD1. The V gene's germline CDR1 is SEHNR and CDR2 FQNEAQ (reference sequence). V shed 5 bases, J shed 5 bases, and the junction held 4 bases outside the gene matches. The CDR3 spans 13 residues. The CDR3 protein is CASSDRDRDEQYF. In DNA form, the CDR3 reads TGTGCCAGCAGCGACCGGGACAGGGACGAGCAGTACTTC.

The sample holds a few counts of this clonotype. V usage is TRBV15 and J usage is TRBJ1-2, with D possibly being TRBD1 (5 bases). The CDR3 length is 15 residues. V was cut by 8 bases and J by 2 bases, with 18 bases left in between. The germline V gene has CDR1 LNHNV and CDR2 YYDKDF (reference sequence). CDR3 amino acids: CATSSRQTMNYGYTF. The CDR3 DNA is TGTGCCACCTCCTCTCGACAGACGATGAACTATGGCTACACCTTC. Full variable domain (rest looked up from reference TRBV15 and TRBJ1-2): DAMVIQNPRYQVTQFGKPVTLSCSQTLNHNVMYWYQQKSSQAPKLLFHYYDKDFNNEADTPDNFQSRRPNTSFCFLDIRSPGLGDTAMYLCATSSRQTMNYGYTFGSGTRLTVV.

Regarding this clonotype: Being one base from a much bigger clone, this may be a read error. The CDR3 protein is CASSFSGVSYEQYF. Here the CDR3 DNA reads TGTGCCAGCAGCTTTAGCGGGGTCTCCTACGAGCAGTACTTC. The V gene is TRBV28, the J gene TRBJ2-7; 8 positions agree with TRBD2. Germline lookup yields CDR1 MDHEN and CDR2 SYDVKM. The CDR3 sequence is 14 residues long. Germline trimming cut 6 bases from V and 0 bases from J; bases unmatched to any gene: 4.

This clonotype was seen a handful of times. This chain uses TRBV28 with TRBJ2-5; TRBD1 aligns across 8 bases. This CDR3 has 14 residues. CDR1 is MDHEN and CDR2 is SYDVKM in the germline V gene. After removal of 2 bases from V and 7 bases from J, the junction contained 6 bases not matched to a gene. The CDR3 nucleotides are TGTGCCAGCAGTTTAACGGGGACAGGAGGGACCCAGTACTTC. Translation: CASSLTGTGGTQYF.

In this sample, this clonotype turned up many times. The chain combines TRBV27 with TRBJ2-7; 8 nucleotides match TRBD1. The CDR3 sequence is 14 residues long. CDR1 is MNHEY, CDR2 SMNVEV, per germline (reference sequence). V shed 6 bases and J 3 bases; nucleotides not matched to a gene: 7. Here the CDR3 DNA reads TGTGCCAGCAGAACGGGACAGGTTTACTACGAGCAGTACTTC. Its translation: CASRTGQVYYEQYF.

This clonotype was observed a few times. This chain connects TRBV4-2 to TRBJ2-1, with unresolved D. Deletions cut 0 bases from V and 8 bases from J, with 11 bases between. This CDR3 has 14 amino acids. Germline V gives CDR1 LGHNA, CDR2 YNFKEQ. This CDR3 is CASSQEKGVYEQFF. CDR3 bases: TGTGCCAGCAGCCAAGAAAAAGGCGTATATGAGCAGTTCTTC.

The chain couples TRBV27 to TRBJ1-2, with 10 bases that match TRBD1. V lost 7 bases, J lost 7 bases, and 6 bases stayed unmatched. Germline CDR1 is MNHEY and CDR2 is SMNVEV (reference sequence). This CDR3 comprises 13 residues. The DNA of the CDR3 is TGTGCCAGCATGAGACAGGGGGCACGTGGCTACACCTTC. Translated: CASMRQGARGYTF.

This clonotype was detected a few times. The V and J genes are TRBV24-1 and TRBJ2-3; D is perhaps TRBD1 (5 bases). This CDR3 is built from 16 residues. Germline V gives CDR1 KGHDR, CDR2 SFDVKD. The V end was cut by 0 bases, the J end by 2 bases, with 11 bases between. CDR3 sequence: CATSDLSGWATDTQYF. CDR3 coding DNA: TGTGCCACCAGTGATTTGTCAGGGTGGGCCACAGATACGCAGTATTTT.